The clone carrying this T cell receptor beta chain was seen only a few times. This record belongs to a study of blood T cells in healthy people across ages. Alongside a J-beta primer mix, a sample-barcoded 5' primer served in a second PCR lasting roughly 7 to 11 cycles. TCRdb re-derived calls from the 5' RACE reads in MiXCR, one entry per CDR3 protein. The repertoire includes some 710,000 distinct CDR3 sequences, around half of them detected once, and 15% to 20% sits in the top ten. The CDR3 extends over 13 amino acids. Germline V gene data show CDR1 as ENHRY and CDR2 as SYGVKD. Deletions cut 6 bases from V and 4 bases from J, with 11 bases between.

The chain combines TRBV10-3 with TRBJ2-3, with D perhaps matching TRBD1 (5 bases). What was sequenced was blood. The source is an elderly man in good health. CDR3 sequence: CAISQGRADTQYF. The CDR3 DNA reads TGTGCCATCAGCCAGGGAAGGGCAGATACGCAGTATTTT.